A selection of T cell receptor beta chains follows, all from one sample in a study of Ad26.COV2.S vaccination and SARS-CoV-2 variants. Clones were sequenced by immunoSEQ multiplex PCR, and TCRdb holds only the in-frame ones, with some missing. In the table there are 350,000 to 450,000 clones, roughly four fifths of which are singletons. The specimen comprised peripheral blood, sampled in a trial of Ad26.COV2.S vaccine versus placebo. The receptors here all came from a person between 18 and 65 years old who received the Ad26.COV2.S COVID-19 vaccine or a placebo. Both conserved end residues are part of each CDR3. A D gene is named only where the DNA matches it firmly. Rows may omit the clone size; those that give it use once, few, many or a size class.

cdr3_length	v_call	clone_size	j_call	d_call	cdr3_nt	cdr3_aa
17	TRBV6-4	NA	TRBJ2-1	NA	TGTGCCAGCAGACCGTTCGCGGGGGCCTATTTGGGCAATGAGCAGTTCTTC	CASRPFAGAYLGNEQFF
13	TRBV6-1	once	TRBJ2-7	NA	TGTGCCAGCGATGACCCCCTTGGGGCAGAGCAGTACTTC	CASDDPLGAEQYF
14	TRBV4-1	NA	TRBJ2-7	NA	TGCGCCAGCAGCCTGGACTCGAGCTCCTACGAGCAGTACTTC	CASSLDSSSYEQYF
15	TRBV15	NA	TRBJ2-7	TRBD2	TGTGCCACCAGCAGAGATGCTAGCGGGAATTACGAGCAGTACTTC	CATSRDASGNYEQYF
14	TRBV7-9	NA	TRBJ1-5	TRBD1	TGTGCCAGCAGCTGGGGACAGGGGGACTGGCCCCAGCATTTT	CASSWGQGDWPQHF
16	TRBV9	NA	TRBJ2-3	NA	TGTGCCAGCAGCGTAGCGAGAGGGGGGTCCACAGATACGCAGTATTTT	CASSVARGGSTDTQYF
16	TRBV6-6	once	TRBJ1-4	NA	TGTGCCAGCAGTTACTCTGGGGGGGGCGCGGGCGAAAAACTGTTTTTT	CASSYSGGGAGEKLFF
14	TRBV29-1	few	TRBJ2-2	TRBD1	TGCAGCGTAGACGGACAGGGGAACACCGGGGAGCTGTTTTTT	CSVDGQGNTGELFF
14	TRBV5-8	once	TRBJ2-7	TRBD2	TGTGCCAGCAGCTTGGCCTGGCGGGGGTACGAGCAGTACTTC	CASSLAWRGYEQYF
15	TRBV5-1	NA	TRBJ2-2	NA	TGCGCCAGCAGCCTCGGACTTGCGAACACCGGGGAGCTGTTTTTT	CASSLGLANTGELFF
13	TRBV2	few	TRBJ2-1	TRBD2	TGTGCCAGTAGAGCGGGAGCGGTCAATGAGCAGTTCTTC	CASRAGAVNEQFF
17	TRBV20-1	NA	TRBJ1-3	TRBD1	TGCAGTGCTAGTCGGAACACAGGGGCCATGGCGCGTAACACCATATATTTT	CSASRNTGAMARNTIYF
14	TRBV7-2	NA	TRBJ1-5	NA	TGTGCCAGCAGCTTAGGCTATAGCAATCAGCCCCAGCATTTT	CASSLGYSNQPQHF
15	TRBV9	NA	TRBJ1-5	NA	TGTGCCAGCAGCGTCGACAGCAATAGCAATCAGCCCCAGCATTTT	CASSVDSNSNQPQHF
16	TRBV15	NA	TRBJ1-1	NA	TGTGCCACCAGCAGAGGACAGGTCGTTAAGTTAGATGAAGCTTTCTTT	CATSRGQVVKLDEAFF
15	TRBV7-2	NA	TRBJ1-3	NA	TGTGCCAGCAGCTTAGCGAACACAGGGGGAAACACCATATATTTT	CASSLANTGGNTIYF
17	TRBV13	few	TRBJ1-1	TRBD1	TGTGCCAGCAGCTCGGCGGACAGGGCAAATCAAGATACTGAAGCTTTCTTT	CASSSADRANQDTEAFF
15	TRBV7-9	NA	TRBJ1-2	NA	TGTGCCAGCAGCTTACTTGGAGACAGAGGAGATGGCTACACCTTC	CASSLLGDRGDGYTF
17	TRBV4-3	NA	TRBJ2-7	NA	TGCGCCAGCAGCCAAGATTTTTATACGACCTTAACCATCGAGCAGTACTTC	CASSQDFYTTLTIEQYF
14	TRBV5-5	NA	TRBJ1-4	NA	TGTGCCAGCAGCTTGGAACAGTGGGATGAAAAACTGTTTTTT	CASSLEQWDEKLFF